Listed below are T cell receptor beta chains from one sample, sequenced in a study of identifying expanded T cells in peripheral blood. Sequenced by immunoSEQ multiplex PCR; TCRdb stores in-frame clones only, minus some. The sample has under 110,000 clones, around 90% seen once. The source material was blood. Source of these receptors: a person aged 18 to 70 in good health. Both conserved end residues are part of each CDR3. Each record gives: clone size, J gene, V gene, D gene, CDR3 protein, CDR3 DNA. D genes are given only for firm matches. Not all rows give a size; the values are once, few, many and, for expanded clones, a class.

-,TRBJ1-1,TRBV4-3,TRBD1,CASSAGGSGTEAFF,TGCGCCAGCAGCGCAGGGGGCTCGGGCACTGAAGCTTTCTTT
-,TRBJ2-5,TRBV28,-,CASSPPTVGTQYF,TGTGCCAGCAGTCCCCCAACGGTCGGGACCCAGTACTTC
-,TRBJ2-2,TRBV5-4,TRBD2,CASSPLDFSGGDTGELFF,TGTGCCAGCAGCCCGCTCGACTTTAGCGGGGGAGACACCGGGGAGCTGTTTTTT
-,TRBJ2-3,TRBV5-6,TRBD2,CASSSRDYTDTQYF,TGTGCCAGCAGCTCCCGGGACTACACAGATACGCAGTATTTT
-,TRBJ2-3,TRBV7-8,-,CASSPGRGSTDTQYF,TGTGCCAGCAGCCCAGGAAGGGGCAGCACAGATACGCAGTATTTT
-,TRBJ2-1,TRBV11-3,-,CASSLDSQVGSYNEQFF,TGTGCCAGCAGCTTAGATTCGCAGGTCGGCTCCTACAATGAGCAGTTCTTC
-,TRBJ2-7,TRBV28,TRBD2,CASKPVAGDYEQYF,TGTGCCAGCAAACCGGTGGCGGGGGACTACGAGCAGTACTTC
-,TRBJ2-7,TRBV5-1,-,CASSLGVGGGYEQYF,TGCGCCAGCAGCTTGGGCGTCGGGGGTGGCTACGAGCAGTACTTC
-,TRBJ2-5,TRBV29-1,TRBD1,CSQTGGSETQYF,TGCAGCCAAACAGGGGGGAGTGAGACCCAGTACTTC
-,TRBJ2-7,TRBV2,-,CASRVYEQYF,TGTGCCAGTAGGGTCTACGAGCAGTACTTC
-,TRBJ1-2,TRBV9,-,CASSLEGGATYGYTF,TGTGCCAGCAGCCTAGAGGGGGGAGCTACCTATGGCTACACCTTC
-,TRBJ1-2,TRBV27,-,CASSSRDLYGYTF,TGTGCCAGCAGTTCCCGGGACCTCTATGGCTACACCTTC
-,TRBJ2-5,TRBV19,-,CASSMNAGNGKETQYF,TGTGCCAGTAGTATGAATGCCGGGAATGGCAAAGAGACCCAGTACTTC
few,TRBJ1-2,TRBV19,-,CASSALFRSYGYTF,TGTGCCAGTAGTGCCCTTTTCAGGAGCTATGGCTACACCTTC
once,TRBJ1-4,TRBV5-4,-,CASSRQGSREKLFF,TGTGCCAGCAGCCGTCAGGGGTCTCGAGAAAAACTGTTTTTT
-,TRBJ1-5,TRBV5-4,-,CASSLTGIPLRPQHF,TGTGCCAGCAGCTTGACAGGGATCCCCTTGCGGCCCCAGCATTTT
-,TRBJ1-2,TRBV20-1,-,CSATTTGGYTF,TGCAGTGCCACTACGACCGGGGGCTACACCTTC
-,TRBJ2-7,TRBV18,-,CASSPPGAQKSYEQYF,TGTGCCAGCTCACCACCTGGAGCACAGAAATCCTACGAGCAGTACTTC
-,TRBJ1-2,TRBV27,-,CATHRGDAF,TGTGCCACCCATCGGGGGGACGCCTTC
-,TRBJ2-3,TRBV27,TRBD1,CASSFPRGGGDTQYF,TGTGCCAGCAGTTTCCCTAGAGGGGGCGGCGATACGCAGTATTTT
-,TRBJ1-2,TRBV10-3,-,CAISQGIPWGYTF,TGTGCCATCAGTCAGGGGATCCCCTGGGGCTACACCTTC
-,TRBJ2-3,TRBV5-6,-,CASSFRQTDTQYF,TGTGCCAGCAGCTTCCGGCAGACAGATACGCAGTATTTT
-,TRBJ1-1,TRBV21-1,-,CASSKGTERMNTEAFF,TGTGCCAGCAGCAAGGGGACAGAGCGGATGAACACTGAAGCTTTCTTT
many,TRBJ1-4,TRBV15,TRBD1,CATSRGTGGVEKLFF,TGTGCCACCAGCAGAGGGACAGGGGGCGTTGAAAAACTGTTTTTT
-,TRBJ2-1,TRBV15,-,CATSSQDRFVYNEQFF,TGTGCCACCAGCAGCCAAGACAGGTTCGTGTACAATGAGCAGTTCTTC
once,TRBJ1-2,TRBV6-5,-,CASALAGGYGYTF,TGTGCCAGCGCCCTGGCAGGCGGTTATGGCTACACCTTC
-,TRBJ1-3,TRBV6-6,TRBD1,CASSPGTGKAGNTIYF,TGTGCCAGCAGCCCCGGGACAGGGAAGGCTGGAAACACCATATATTTT
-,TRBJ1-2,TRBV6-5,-,CASSYEYGYTF,TGTGCCAGCAGTTACGAATATGGCTACACCTTC
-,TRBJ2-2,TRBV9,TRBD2,CASSVGGVAGELFF,TGTGCCAGCAGCGTTGGGGGGGTCGCCGGGGAGCTGTTTTTT
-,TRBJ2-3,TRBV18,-,CASSPPGGDTQYF,TGTGCCAGCTCACCACCGGGGGGAGATACGCAGTATTTT
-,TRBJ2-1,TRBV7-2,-,CASLDRSSYNEQFF,TGTGCCAGCCTAGATAGAAGCTCCTACAATGAGCAGTTCTTC
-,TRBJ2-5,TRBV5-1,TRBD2,CASSLVASGQETQYF,TGCGCCAGCAGCTTGGTGGCTAGCGGACAAGAGACCCAGTACTTC
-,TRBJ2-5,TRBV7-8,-,CASSLAAETQYF,TGTGCCAGCAGCTTAGCTGCCGAGACCCAGTACTTC
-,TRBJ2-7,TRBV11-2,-,CASSPLARTSSYEQYF,TGTGCCAGCAGCCCGTTGGCGCGGACGAGCTCCTACGAGCAGTACTTC
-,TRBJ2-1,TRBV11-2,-,CASSLDGRDARDNEQFF,TGTGCCAGCAGCTTAGATGGCCGGGACGCAAGGGACAATGAGCAGTTCTTC
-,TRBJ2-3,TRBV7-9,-,CASSPPKGEGTDTQYF,TGTGCCAGCAGCCCCCCCAAAGGAGAGGGAACAGATACGCAGTATTTT
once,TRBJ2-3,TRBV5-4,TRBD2,CASSLYLAGDPTDTQYF,TGTGCCAGCAGCTTGTATCTAGCGGGGGACCCCACAGATACGCAGTATTTT
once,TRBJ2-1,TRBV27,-,CASSLSAGASYNEQFF,TGTGCCAGCAGTTTATCGGCAGGGGCGTCGTACAATGAGCAGTTCTTC
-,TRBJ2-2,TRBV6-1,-,CASSEPAWEGLTGELFF,TGTGCCAGCAGTGAACCTGCGTGGGAAGGGTTAACCGGGGAGCTGTTTTTT
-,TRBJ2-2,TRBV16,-,CASSHSPTGELFF,TGTGCCAGCAGCCATTCGCCGACCGGGGAGCTGTTTTTT
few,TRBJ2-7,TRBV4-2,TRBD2,CASSQDPSGGAGEQYF,TGTGCCAGCAGCCAAGATCCTAGCGGGGGGGCCGGTGAGCAGTACTTC
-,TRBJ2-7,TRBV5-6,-,CASSLIPYEQYF,TGTGCCAGCAGCTTGATCCCCTACGAGCAGTACTTC
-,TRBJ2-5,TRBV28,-,CASSLEDSLPETQYF,TGTGCCAGCAGTTTAGAGGACAGTCTCCCGGAGACCCAGTACTTC
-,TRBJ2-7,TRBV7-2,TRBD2,CASSPLAGDSEQYF,TGTGCCAGCAGCCCACTAGCGGGGGATTCCGAGCAGTACTTC
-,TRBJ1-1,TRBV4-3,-,CASSPYQGSTEAFF,TGCGCCAGCAGCCCGTACCAGGGTAGCACTGAAGCTTTCTTT
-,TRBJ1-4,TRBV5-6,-,CASSLYLGEGEKLFF,TGTGCCAGCAGCTTGTATTTAGGAGAAGGTGAAAAACTGTTTTTT
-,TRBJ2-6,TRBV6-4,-,CASSGHPDSGANVLTF,TGTGCCAGCAGTGGGCACCCGGACTCTGGGGCCAACGTCCTGACTTTC
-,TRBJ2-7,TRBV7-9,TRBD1,CASSYGQAATYEQYF,TGTGCCAGCAGCTACGGACAGGCGGCTACCTACGAGCAGTACTTC
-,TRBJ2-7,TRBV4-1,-,CASSHEGTQGREQYF,TGCGCCAGCAGCCATGAAGGCACGCAGGGTAGAGAGCAGTACTTC
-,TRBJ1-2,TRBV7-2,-,CASSSGSNYGYTF,TGTGCCAGCAGCTCGGGTTCTAACTATGGCTACACCTTC
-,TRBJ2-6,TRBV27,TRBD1,CASSRVSGGSGANVLTF,TGTGCCAGCAGTCGCGTGTCAGGGGGCTCTGGGGCCAACGTCCTGACTTTC
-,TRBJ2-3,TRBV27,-,CASSLQGRTDTQYF,TGTGCCAGCAGTTTACAAGGACGGACAGATACGCAGTATTTT
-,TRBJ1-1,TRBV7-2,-,CASSPQTGNTEAFF,TGTGCCAGCAGCCCACAGACAGGGAACACTGAAGCTTTCTTT
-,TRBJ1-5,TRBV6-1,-,CASSVAGGRRGNQPQHF,TGTGCCAGCAGTGTTGCCGGGGGGCGAAGGGGAAATCAGCCCCAGCATTTT
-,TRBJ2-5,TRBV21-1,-,CASSDRTQETQYF,TGTGCCAGCAGCGACAGAACACAAGAGACCCAGTACTTC